The next 7 T cell receptor beta chains were all read from a single sample in a study of cytomegalovirus exposure and HLA in healthy donors. PCR was performed using 60 Vbeta and 13 Jbeta primers. Data came from immunoSEQ multiplex PCR; TCRdb stores just in-frame clones and leaves some out. The table has about 200,000 clones, around 83% seen once; the top ten hold about 1.7%. Specimen: PBMCs. These receptors all stem from a man aged 35 to 55 in good health and CMV-seropositive.

This chain connects TRBV25-1 to TRBJ1-1, with 7 positions matching TRBD1. The V gene's germline CDR1 is MGHDK and CDR2 SYGVNS. Germline trimming cut 3 bases from V and 5 bases from J; bases unmatched to any gene: 6. The CDR3 is made up of 14 amino acids. Here the CDR3 reads CASSEAGGLTEAFF. For the CDR3, the DNA is TGTGCCAGCAGTGAGGCAGGGGGTTTAACTGAAGCTTTCTTT.

The V and J genes are TRBV29-1 and TRBJ1-1, with TRBD1 as a possible D gene (5 bases). The CDR3 is 12 residues long. V lost 7 bases and J lost 4, with 13 bases in between. CDR1 is SQVTM and CDR2 is ANQGSEA in the germline V gene. The CDR3 loop reads CSAQGLATEAFF. Written as DNA, the CDR3 is TGCAGCGCTCAGGGTTTGGCCACTGAAGCTTTCTTT. Variable domain in full (rest from reference TRBV29-1 and TRBJ1-1): SAVISQKPSRDICQRGTSLTIQCQVDSQVTMMFWYRQQPGQSLTLIATANQGSEATYESGFVIDKFPISRPNLTFSTLTVSNMSPEDSSIYLCSAQGLATEAFFGQGTRLTVV.

The chain joins TRBV6-1 to TRBJ1-2; TRBD1 is a possible D gene (5 bases). With 3 bases removed from V and 4 bases from J, the gap between germline ends came to 12 bases. Per the germline V gene, CDR1 is MNHNS and CDR2 is SASEGT. The CDR3 has 14 amino acids. This chain's CDR3 is CASSDPGDFYGYTF. The CDR3 DNA reads TGTGCCAGCAGTGACCCTGGGGACTTCTATGGCTACACCTTC.

V gene TRBV6-1 combines with J gene TRBJ1-5, with 7 bases identical to TRBD1. The germline V gene encodes CDR1 MNHNS and CDR2 SASEGT. After removal of 3 bases from V and 1 base from J, the junction contained 9 bases not matched to a gene. The CDR3 spans 17 residues. CDR3 bases: TGTGCCAGCAGTGACCCAAGAGCGGACAGGAGCAATCAGCCCCAGCATTTT. This encodes CASSDPRADRSNQPQHF.

This chain connects TRBV6-5 to TRBJ1-1; D perhaps matches TRBD1 (5 bases). The ends were cut back, 8 bases at V and 6 bases at J, with 19 bases in the middle. Germline assignment: CDR1 MNHEY and CDR2 SVGAGI. This CDR3 is built from 14 residues. CDR3 in DNA: TGTGCCAGCTCTCCCATGGGGTGGGGGGCTGAAGCTTTCTTT. This gives the protein CASSPMGWGAEAFF.

This chain links TRBV6-5 with TRBJ2-7; TRBD1 matches 11 bases. Per the germline V gene, CDR1 is MNHEY and CDR2 is SVGAGI. This CDR3 is built from 16 residues. With 0 bases clipped from V and 3 bases from J, the junction kept 4 bases outside the gene matches. The CDR3 DNA reads TGTGCCAGCAGTTACTCGGTGGGACAGGGGGTCTACGAGCAGTACTTC. It is translated as CASSYSVGQGVYEQYF.

V is TRBV6-4 and J is TRBJ2-2; no clear D gene. V was cut by 5 bases and J by 2 bases, with 9 bases left in between. CDR1 is MRHNA and CDR2 is SNTAGT in the germline V gene. There are 14 residues in the CDR3. The CDR3 sequence is CASSLDTNTGELFF. Written as DNA, the CDR3 is TGTGCCAGCAGTTTAGACACTAACACCGGGGAGCTGTTTTTT.